The TCR beta chain under discussion was sequenced for a study of T cell responses to AZD1222 COVID-19 vaccine. The CDR3 is 15 amino acids. Germline CDR1 and CDR2: SGHRS and YFSETQ. With V trimmed by 4 bases and J by 1 base, 3 bases remained unmatched. Sequenced by immunoSEQ multiplex PCR; TCRdb stores in-frame clones only, minus some. Of around 160,000 clones in the sample, more than 70% were seen once. The starting material was peripheral blood, obtained on day 0 of AZD1222 vaccination. The J gene is TRBJ2-3, the V gene TRBV5-1, with 10 nucleotides matching TRBD2. The clonotype comes from an adult in good health. The CDR3 spells CASSRGTSGTDTQYF. CDR3 DNA: TGCGCCAGCAGCCGAGGGACTAGCGGCACAGATACGCAGTATTTT. The whole variable domain, filled in from reference TRBV5-1 and TRBJ2-3, reads KAGVTQTPRYLIKTRGQQVTLSCSPISGHRSVSWYQQTPGQGLQFLFEYFSETQRNKGNFPGRFSGRQFSNSRSEMNVSTLELGDSALYLCASSRGTSGTDTQYFGPGTRLTVL.